A selection of T cell receptor beta chains follows, all from one sample in a study of blood T cell repertoires in COVID-19. Data came from immunoSEQ multiplex PCR; TCRdb stores just in-frame clones and leaves some out. The sample records about 110,000 clones, about 90% being singletons. The sequenced material came from peripheral blood. Every receptor here comes from a human donor in a cohort sampled during active COVID-19. CDR3s include the opening cysteine and the closing phenylalanine or tryptophan. Each record gives: D gene, J gene, V gene, clone size, CDR3 protein, CDR3 DNA. A D gene is named only where the DNA matches it firmly. Part of the rows lack a size; the others show once, few, many or a class for expanded clones.

.,TRBJ2-3,TRBV9,.,CASSVGTSTNTQYF,TGTGCCAGCAGCGTAGGTACGAGCACTAATACGCAGTATTTT
TRBD2,TRBJ2-7,TRBV20-1,.,CSASTGTSGSYEQYF,TGCAGTGCTAGTACCGGGACTAGCGGTTCCTACGAGCAGTACTTC
.,TRBJ2-2,TRBV7-3,few,CASSLQGDGELFF,TGTGCCAGCAGCTTACAGGGCGACGGGGAGCTGTTTTTT
TRBD1,TRBJ1-2,TRBV3-1/TRBV3-2,.,CASSQDLDRGRHYGYTF,TGTGCCAGCAGCCAAGACTTGGACAGGGGCCGTCACTATGGCTACACCTTC
TRBD2,TRBJ2-1,TRBV24-1,.,CATSDGGDEQFF,TGTGCCACCAGTGATGGGGGGGATGAGCAGTTCTTC
.,TRBJ1-2,TRBV5-1,.,CASSLQGTTHYGYTF,TGCGCCAGCAGCTTACAGGGCACCACGCACTATGGCTACACCTTC
.,TRBJ1-5,TRBV21-1,.,CASSSPGQGGNQLQHF,TGTGCCAGCAGCAGTCCGGGACAGGGGGGCAATCAGCTCCAGCATTTT
.,TRBJ1-3,TRBV28,.,CASLSSGNTIYF,TGTGCCAGCCTGAGCTCTGGAAACACCATATATTTT
.,TRBJ2-1,TRBV11-2,.,CASSLVADEQFF,TGTGCCAGCAGCTTGGTAGCCGATGAGCAGTTCTTC
TRBD2,TRBJ2-1,TRBV2,.,CASHLQGHGLAGGLGSYNEQFF,TGTGCCAGCCACCTGCAGGGTCATGGCCTAGCGGGGGGCCTGGGGTCCTACAATGAGCAGTTCTTC
TRBD2,TRBJ2-7,TRBV16,.,CASSLTGGYEQYF,TGTGCCAGCAGCCTCACGGGGGGGTACGAGCAGTACTTC
.,TRBJ2-2,TRBV5-1,.,CASSLGVRNTGELFF,TGCGCCAGCAGCTTGGGAGTGCGTAACACCGGGGAGCTGTTTTTT
.,TRBJ2-7,TRBV5-8,.,CASTRTVSYEQYF,TGTGCCAGCACCCGGACAGTCTCCTACGAGCAGTACTTC
TRBD2,TRBJ2-1,TRBV27,.,CASSLAPSGFYNEQFF,TGTGCCAGCAGTTTAGCCCCTAGCGGGTTTTACAATGAGCAGTTCTTC
.,TRBJ2-2,TRBV7-9,.,CASSLQASSTGELFF,TGTGCCAGCAGCTTACAAGCTTCATCCACCGGGGAGCTGTTTTTT
TRBD2,TRBJ2-7,TRBV5-1,.,CASSLGGGAAPDF,TGCGCCAGCAGCTTGGGGGGAGGGGCGGCCCCGGACTTC
TRBD2,TRBJ2-1,TRBV2,.,CASSEGAGGLYEQFF,TGTGCCAGCAGTGAAGGGGCGGGAGGGCTCTATGAGCAGTTCTTC
.,TRBJ2-5,TRBV15,.,CATSIQERIETQYF,TGTGCCACCAGCATCCAGGAAAGAATAGAGACCCAGTACTTC
.,TRBJ2-1,TRBV7-6,.,CASSFDSRPYNEQFF,TGTGCCAGCAGCTTCGACTCGAGGCCCTACAATGAGCAGTTCTTC
.,TRBJ2-1,TRBV18,.,CASSPGQGGSYNEQFF,TGTGCCAGCTCACCAGGGCAGGGTGGCTCCTACAATGAGCAGTTCTTC
.,TRBJ1-4,TRBV15,.,CATSSRRDSEKLFF,TGTGCCACCAGCTCGCGCAGGGATTCTGAAAAACTGTTTTTT
.,TRBJ2-3,TRBV5-4,.,CASSLDRARTDTQYF,TGTGCCAGCAGCTTGGACAGGGCCCGCACAGATACGCAGTATTTT
.,TRBJ1-3,TRBV19,.,CASSIRSGTTGNTIYF,TGTGCCAGTAGTATCCGATCCGGGACAACTGGAAACACCATATATTTT
TRBD1,TRBJ1-5,TRBV12-3/TRBV12-4,.,CATGQGDQPQHF,TGTGCCACCGGACAGGGCGATCAGCCCCAGCATTTT
.,TRBJ2-5,TRBV15,.,CATSREMGTQYF,TGTGCCACCAGCAGGGAGATGGGGACCCAGTACTTC
.,TRBJ1-1,TRBV11-2,.,CASSLGARGKAFF,TGTGCCAGCAGCTTAGGTGCGAGGGGGAAAGCTTTCTTT
TRBD1,TRBJ1-4,TRBV6-1,.,CASSEGDRASEKLFF,TGTGCCAGCAGTGAAGGGGACAGGGCTAGTGAAAAACTGTTTTTT
TRBD2,TRBJ2-3,TRBV19,.,CASSTTGAGGFLTQYF,TGTGCCAGTAGTACCACGGGGGCGGGAGGTTTCTTGACGCAGTATTTT
.,TRBJ2-7,TRBV12-2,.,CASRLAERYEQYF,TGTGCAAGTCGCTTAGCCGAGCGTTACGAGCAGTACTTC
.,TRBJ2-7,TRBV6-2/TRBV6-3,.,CASSGEIYYEQYF,TGTGCCAGCAGCGGGGAGATTTACTACGAGCAGTACTTC
.,TRBJ2-7,TRBV5-1,.,CASSLGTTNYEQYF,TGCGCCAGCAGCTTGGGGACTACAAACTACGAGCAGTACTTC
TRBD1,TRBJ1-1,TRBV19,once,CASSIRGDTEAFF,TGTGCCAGTAGTATCAGGGGGGACACTGAAGCTTTCTTT
.,TRBJ2-7,TRBV19,.,CASSLGLLGYEQYF,TGTGCCAGTAGTCTCGGACTACTCGGCTACGAGCAGTACTTC
.,TRBJ1-2,TRBV12-5,.,CASGLAPRGQDNYGYTF,TGTGCTAGTGGTTTGGCCCCAAGGGGCCAAGACAACTATGGCTACACCTTC
TRBD1,TRBJ1-6,TRBV5-5,.,CASSLSPQGESSPLHF,TGTGCCAGCAGCTTGAGTCCTCAGGGGGAGAGTTCACCCCTCCACTTT
.,TRBJ1-1,TRBV27,.,CASSPLQGANTEAFF,TGTGCCAGCAGTCCCCTACAGGGAGCGAACACTGAAGCTTTCTTT
.,TRBJ2-3,TRBV18,once,CASSRALAPSTDTQYF,TGTGCCAGCTCACGGGCTCTAGCTCCCAGCACAGATACGCAGTATTTT
.,TRBJ1-5,TRBV2,few,CASSEHRVQPQHF,TGTGCCAGCAGTGAGCACAGGGTTCAGCCCCAGCATTTT
TRBD1,TRBJ1-2,TRBV12-3/TRBV12-4,.,CASGTGINYGYTF,TGTGCCAGCGGGACAGGTATTAACTATGGCTACACCTTC
.,TRBJ1-2,TRBV3-1/TRBV3-2,.,CASSQDGQGNYGYTF,TGTGCCAGCAGCCAAGATGGCCAGGGCAACTATGGCTACACCTTC
.,TRBJ1-5,TRBV27,.,CASSSSGQPQHF,TGTGCCAGCAGTTCCTCAGGTCAGCCCCAGCATTTT
.,TRBJ1-1,TRBV9,.,CASSVMRNTEAFF,TGTGCCAGCAGCGTAATGCGGAACACTGAAGCTTTCTTT
.,TRBJ1-3,TRBV6-2/TRBV6-3,once,CASSLSQGQGNTIYF,TGTGCCAGCAGCCTCTCTCAGGGGCAAGGAAACACCATATATTTT
.,TRBJ1-5,TRBV11-2,few,CASSPLSGGYNQPQHF,TGTGCCAGCAGCCCCCTGTCGGGGGGATACAATCAGCCCCAGCATTTT
TRBD1,TRBJ2-7,TRBV2,.,CASSEGKANRGSYEQYF,TGTGCCAGCAGTGAAGGAAAGGCTAACAGGGGCTCCTACGAGCAGTACTTC
TRBD1,TRBJ1-2,TRBV27,.,CASSDRGNYGYTF,TGTGCCAGCAGTGACAGGGGAAACTATGGCTACACCTTC
.,TRBJ2-3,TRBV29-1,.,CSVAKGEPGDTQYF,TGCAGCGTTGCCAAGGGGGAACCAGGGGATACGCAGTATTTT
.,TRBJ1-3,TRBV6-5,.,CASGLRTSGNTIYF,TGTGCCAGCGGGCTAAGGACTTCTGGAAACACCATATATTTT